This TCR beta chain was captured by sequencing in a study of blood T cell repertoires in COVID-19. This CDR3 is 13 amino acids long. Germline CDR1 reads SNHLY; CDR2 reads FYNNEI. Trimming took off 2 bases at V and 4 bases at J, with 8 bases between the two ends. The assay was immunoSEQ multiplex PCR, and TCRdb's table has in-frame clones only and misses some. The data show about 100,000 clones, around 74% seen once. The sequencing input was peripheral blood. The TCR comes from a woman of 80 years or more with active or convalescent COVID-19. The chain recombines TRBV2 with TRBJ1-2, with D maybe TRBD1 (6 bases). In DNA, the CDR3 is TGTGCCAGCAGTGAACAGGGGCCCTATGGCTACACCTTC. Amino acid sequence: CASSEQGPYGYTF. Looking up the rest from reference TRBV2 and TRBJ1-2 gives the full variable domain: EPEVTQTPSHQVTQMGQEVILRCVPISNHLYFYWYRQILGQKVEFLVSFYNNEISEKSEIFDDQFSVERPDGSNFTLKIRSTKLEDSAMYFCASSEQGPYGYTFGSGTRLTVV.